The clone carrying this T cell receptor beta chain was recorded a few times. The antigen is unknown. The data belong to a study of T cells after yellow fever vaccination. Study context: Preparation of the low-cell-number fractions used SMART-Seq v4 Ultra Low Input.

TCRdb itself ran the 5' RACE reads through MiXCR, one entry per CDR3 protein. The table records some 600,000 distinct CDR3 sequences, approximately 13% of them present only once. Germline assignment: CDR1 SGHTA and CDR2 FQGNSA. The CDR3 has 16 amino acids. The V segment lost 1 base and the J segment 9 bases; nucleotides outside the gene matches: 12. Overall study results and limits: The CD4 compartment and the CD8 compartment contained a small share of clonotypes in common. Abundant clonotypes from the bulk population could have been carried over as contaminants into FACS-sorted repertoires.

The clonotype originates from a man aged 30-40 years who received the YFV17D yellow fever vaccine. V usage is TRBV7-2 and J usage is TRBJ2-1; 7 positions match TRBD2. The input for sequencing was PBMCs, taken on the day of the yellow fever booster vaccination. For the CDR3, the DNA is TGTGCCAGCAGCTTAGGTTCTCGCGGGAGTTCGAGTGAGCAGTTCTTC. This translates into CASSLGSRGSSSEQFF.